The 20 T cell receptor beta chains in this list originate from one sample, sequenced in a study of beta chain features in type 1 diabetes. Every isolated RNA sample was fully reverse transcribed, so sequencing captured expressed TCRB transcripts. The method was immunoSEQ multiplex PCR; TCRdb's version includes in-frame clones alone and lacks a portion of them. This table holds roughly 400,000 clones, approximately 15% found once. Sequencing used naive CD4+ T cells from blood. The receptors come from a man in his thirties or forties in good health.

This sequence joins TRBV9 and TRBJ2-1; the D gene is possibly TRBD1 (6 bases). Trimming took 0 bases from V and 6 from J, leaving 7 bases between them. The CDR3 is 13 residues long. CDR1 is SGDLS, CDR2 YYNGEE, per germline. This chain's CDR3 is CASSVAGANEQFF. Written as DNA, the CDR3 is TGTGCCAGCAGCGTAGCAGGGGCCAATGAGCAGTTCTTC.

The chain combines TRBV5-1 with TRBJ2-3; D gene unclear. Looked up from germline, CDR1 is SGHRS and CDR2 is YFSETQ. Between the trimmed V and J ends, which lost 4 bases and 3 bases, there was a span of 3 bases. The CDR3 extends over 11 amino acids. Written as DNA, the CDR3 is TGCGCCAGCAGCATGACAGATACGCAGTATTTT. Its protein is CASSMTDTQYF.

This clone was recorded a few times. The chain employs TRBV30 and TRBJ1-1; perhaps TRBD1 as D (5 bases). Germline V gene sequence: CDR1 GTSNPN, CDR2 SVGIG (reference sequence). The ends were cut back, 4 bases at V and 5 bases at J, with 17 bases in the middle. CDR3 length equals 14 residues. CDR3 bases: TGTGCCTGGACCGCGGGCAGGGTGGGAACTGAAGCTTTCTTT. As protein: CAWTAGRVGTEAFF.

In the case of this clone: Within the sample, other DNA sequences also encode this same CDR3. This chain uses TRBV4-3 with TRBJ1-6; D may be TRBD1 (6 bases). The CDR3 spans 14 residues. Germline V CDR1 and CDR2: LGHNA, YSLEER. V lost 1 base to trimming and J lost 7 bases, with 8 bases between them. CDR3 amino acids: CASSQGRGNSPLHF. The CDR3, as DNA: TGCGCCAGCAGCCAAGGGAGGGGGAATTCACCCCTCCACTTT.

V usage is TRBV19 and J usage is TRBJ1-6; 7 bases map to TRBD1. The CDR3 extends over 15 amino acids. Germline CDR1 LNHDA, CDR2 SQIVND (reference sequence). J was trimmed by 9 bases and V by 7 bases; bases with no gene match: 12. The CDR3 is CASTLTTGWSSPLHF. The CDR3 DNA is TGTGCCAGTACCCTTACGACAGGGTGGAGTTCACCCCTCCACTTT. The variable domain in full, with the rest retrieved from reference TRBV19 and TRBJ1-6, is DGGITQSPKYLFRKEGQNVTLSCEQNLNHDAMYWYRQDPGQGLRLIYYSQIVNDFQKGDIAEGYSVSREKKESFPLTVTSAQKNPTAFYLCASTLTTGWSSPLHFGNGTRLTVT.

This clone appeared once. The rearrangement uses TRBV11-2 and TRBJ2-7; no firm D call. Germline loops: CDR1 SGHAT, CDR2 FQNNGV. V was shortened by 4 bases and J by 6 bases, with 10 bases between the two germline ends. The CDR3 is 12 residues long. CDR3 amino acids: CASSSWDGEQYV. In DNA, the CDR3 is TGTGCCAGCAGCTCGTGGGATGGCGAGCAGTACGTC.

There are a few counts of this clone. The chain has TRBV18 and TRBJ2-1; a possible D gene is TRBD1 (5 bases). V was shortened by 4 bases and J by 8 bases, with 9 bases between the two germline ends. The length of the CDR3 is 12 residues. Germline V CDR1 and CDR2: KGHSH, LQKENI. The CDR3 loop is CASSRGVDEQFF. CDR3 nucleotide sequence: TGTGCCAGCTCACGGGGCGTCGATGAGCAGTTCTTC.

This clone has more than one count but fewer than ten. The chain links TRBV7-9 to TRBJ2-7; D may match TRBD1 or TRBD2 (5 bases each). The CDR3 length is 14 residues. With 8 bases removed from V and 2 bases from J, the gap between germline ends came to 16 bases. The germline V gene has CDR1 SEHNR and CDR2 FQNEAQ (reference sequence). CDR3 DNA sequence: TGTGCCAGCCCCTTGGGGACGGCCGCCTACGAGCAGTACTTC. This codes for CASPLGTAAYEQYF.

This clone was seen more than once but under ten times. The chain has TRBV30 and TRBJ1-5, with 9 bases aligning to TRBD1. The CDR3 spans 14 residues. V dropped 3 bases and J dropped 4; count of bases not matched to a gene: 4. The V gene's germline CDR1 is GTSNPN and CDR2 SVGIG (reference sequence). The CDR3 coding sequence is TGTGCCTGGAGACAGGGGGCTGGAAATCAGCCCCAGCATTTT. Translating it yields CAWRQGAGNQPQHF.

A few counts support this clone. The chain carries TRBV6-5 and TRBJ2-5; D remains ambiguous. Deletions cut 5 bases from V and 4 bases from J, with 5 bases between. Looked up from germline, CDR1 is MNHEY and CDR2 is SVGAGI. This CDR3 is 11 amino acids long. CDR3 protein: CASSQLETQYF. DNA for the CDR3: TGTGCCAGCAGTCAACTAGAGACCCAGTACTTC.

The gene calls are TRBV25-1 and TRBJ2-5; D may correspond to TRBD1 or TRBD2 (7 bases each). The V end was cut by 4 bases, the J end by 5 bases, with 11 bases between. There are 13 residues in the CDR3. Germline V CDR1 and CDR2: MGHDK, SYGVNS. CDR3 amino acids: CASSGRGGETQYF. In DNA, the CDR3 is TGTGCCAGCAGTGGCAGGGGGGGCGAGACCCAGTACTTC. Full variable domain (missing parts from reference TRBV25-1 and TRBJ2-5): EADIYQTPRYLVIGTGKKITLECSQTMGHDKMYWYQQDPGMELHLIHYSYGVNSTEKGDLSSESTVSRIRTEHFPLTLESARPSHTSQYLCASSGRGGETQYFGPGTRLLVL.

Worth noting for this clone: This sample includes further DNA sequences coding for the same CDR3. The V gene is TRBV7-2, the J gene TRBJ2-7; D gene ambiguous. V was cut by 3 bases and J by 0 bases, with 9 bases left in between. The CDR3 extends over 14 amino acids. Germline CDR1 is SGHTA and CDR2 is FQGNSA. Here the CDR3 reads CASSFGQISYEQYF. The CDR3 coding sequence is TGTGCCAGCAGCTTCGGGCAGATCTCCTACGAGCAGTACTTC.

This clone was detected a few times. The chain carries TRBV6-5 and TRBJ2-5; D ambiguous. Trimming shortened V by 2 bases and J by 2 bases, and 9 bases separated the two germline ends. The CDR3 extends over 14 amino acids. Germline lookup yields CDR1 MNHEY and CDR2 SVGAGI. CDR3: CASSYTYSQETQYF. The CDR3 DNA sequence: TGTGCCAGCAGTTACACCTACAGTCAAGAGACCCAGTACTTC.

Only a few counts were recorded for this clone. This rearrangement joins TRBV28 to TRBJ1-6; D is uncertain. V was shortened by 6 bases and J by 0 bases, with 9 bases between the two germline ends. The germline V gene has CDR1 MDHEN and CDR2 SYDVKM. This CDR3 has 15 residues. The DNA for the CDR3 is TGTGCCAGCAGGACCCCGAGCTCCTATAATTCACCCCTCCACTTT. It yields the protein CASRTPSSYNSPLHF.

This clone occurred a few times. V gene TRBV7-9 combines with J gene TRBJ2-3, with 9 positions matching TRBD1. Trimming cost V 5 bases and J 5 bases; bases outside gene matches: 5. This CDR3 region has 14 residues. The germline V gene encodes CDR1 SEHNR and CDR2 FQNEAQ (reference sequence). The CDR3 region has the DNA TGTGCCAGCAGCCCCCGGACAGGGGTAGATACGCAGTATTTT. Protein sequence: CASSPRTGVDTQYF. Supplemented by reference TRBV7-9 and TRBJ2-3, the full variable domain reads DTGVSQNPRHKITKRGQNVTFRCDPISEHNRLYWYRQTLGQGPEFLTYFQNEAQLEKSRLLSDRFSAERPKGSFSTLEIQRTEQGDSAMYLCASSPRTGVDTQYFGPGTRLTVL.

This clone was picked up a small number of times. The CDR3 DNA reads TGTGCCAGCAGCGGAGCGGGACAGGGAAATGAGCAGTTCTTC. Protein product: CASSGAGQGNEQFF. The chain has TRBV5-4 and TRBJ2-1, with 9 bases fitting TRBD1. The V gene end was trimmed by 4 bases and the J gene end by 7 bases; junction bases not matched to a gene: 6. Germline lookup yields CDR1 SGHNT and CDR2 YYREEE (reference sequence). This CDR3 is built from 14 residues.

CDR3: CASSLVVSSNQPQHF. The DNA of the CDR3 is TGTGCCAGCAGCTTAGTTGTGTCTAGCAATCAGCCCCAGCATTTT. This chain joins TRBV7-2 and TRBJ1-5; no clear D gene. Trimming took 1 base from V and 0 from J, leaving 7 bases between them. The CDR3 runs to 15 residues. Germline V lookup: CDR1 SGHTA, CDR2 FQGNSA.

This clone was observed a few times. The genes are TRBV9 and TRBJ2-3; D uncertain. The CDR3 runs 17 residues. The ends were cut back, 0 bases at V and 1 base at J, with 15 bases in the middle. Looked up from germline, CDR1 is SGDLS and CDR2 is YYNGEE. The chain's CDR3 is CASSVGHRQQGTDTQYF. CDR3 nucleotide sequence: TGTGCCAGCAGCGTAGGTCACCGGCAGCAAGGCACAGATACGCAGTATTTT.

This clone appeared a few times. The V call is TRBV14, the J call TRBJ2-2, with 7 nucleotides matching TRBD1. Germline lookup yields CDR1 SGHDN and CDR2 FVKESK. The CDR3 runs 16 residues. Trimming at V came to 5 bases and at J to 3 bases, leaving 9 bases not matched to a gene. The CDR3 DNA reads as TGTGCCAGCAGCATTATAGGGGGCATGGACACCGGGGAGCTGTTTTTT. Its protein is CASSIIGGMDTGELFF.

The CDR3 sequence: CASSQRDRNNSPLHF. CDR3 sequence (DNA): TGTGCCAGCAGCCAAAGGGACAGGAACAATTCACCCCTCCACTTT. The chain carries TRBV14 and TRBJ1-6, with 8 bases fitting TRBD1. V was clipped by 2 bases and J by 7 bases; unmatched bases: 4. This CDR3 has 15 residues. Germline-derived CDR1 and CDR2 are SGHDN and FVKESK. Looking up the rest from reference TRBV14 and TRBJ1-6 gives the full variable domain: EAGVTQFPSHSVIEKGQTVTLRCDPISGHDNLYWYRRVMGKEIKFLLHFVKESKQDESGMPNNRFLAERTGGTYSTLKVQPAELEDSGVYFCASSQRDRNNSPLHFGNGTRLTVT.